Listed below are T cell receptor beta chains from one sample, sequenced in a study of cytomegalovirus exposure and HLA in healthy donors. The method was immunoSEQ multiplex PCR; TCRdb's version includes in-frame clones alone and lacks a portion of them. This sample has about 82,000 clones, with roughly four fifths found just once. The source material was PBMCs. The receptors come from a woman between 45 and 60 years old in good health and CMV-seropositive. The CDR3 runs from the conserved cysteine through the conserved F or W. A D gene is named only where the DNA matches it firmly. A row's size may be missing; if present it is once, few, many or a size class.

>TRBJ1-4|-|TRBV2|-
CASSETGIANEKLFF
TGTGCCAGCAGTGAGACGGGGATAGCTAATGAAAAACTGTTTTTT
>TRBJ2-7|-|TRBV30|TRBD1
CAWSVGQGSNEQYF
TGTGCCTGGAGTGTGGGACAGGGGAGCAACGAGCAGTACTTC
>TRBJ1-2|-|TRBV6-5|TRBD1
CASSWTGTGGYTF
TGTGCCAGCAGTTGGACAGGGACTGGTGGCTACACCTTC
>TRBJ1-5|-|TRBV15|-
CATSRDQQPQHF
TGTGCCACCAGCAGAGATCAACAGCCCCAGCATTTT
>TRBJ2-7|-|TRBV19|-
CASSRGEAYEQYF
TGTGCCAGTAGTCGAGGAGAAGCCTACGAGCAGTACTTC
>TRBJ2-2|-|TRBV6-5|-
CASSFPPGSGGELFF
TGTGCCAGCAGCTTCCCTCCAGGGTCCGGCGGGGAGCTGTTTTTT
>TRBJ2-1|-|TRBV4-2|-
CASSQKGGTGSYNEQFF
TGTGCCAGCAGCCAAAAGGGGGGGACGGGTTCCTACAATGAGCAGTTCTTC
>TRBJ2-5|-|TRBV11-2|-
CASSLVGVETQYF
TGTGCCAGCAGCTTAGTAGGAGTGGAGACCCAGTACTTC
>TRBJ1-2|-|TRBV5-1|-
CASSRLAANYGYTF
TGCGCCAGCAGCCGGTTGGCGGCTAACTATGGCTACACCTTC
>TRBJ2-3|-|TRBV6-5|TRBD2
CASSTTGLISDTQYF
TGTGCCAGCAGTACCACGGGACTAATCTCTGATACGCAGTATTTT
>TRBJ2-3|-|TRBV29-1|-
CSVGAQMGTQYF
TGCAGCGTGGGGGCCCAGATGGGTACGCAGTATTTT
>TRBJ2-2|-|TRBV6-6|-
CASTKDLLGGLFF
TGTGCCAGCACCAAGGACCTCCTAGGAGGGCTGTTTTTT
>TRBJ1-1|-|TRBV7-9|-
CASSSSGLTEAFF
TGTGCCAGCAGCTCCTCGGGTTTGACTGAAGCTTTCTTT
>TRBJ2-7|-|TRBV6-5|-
CASSSDRSSPYEQYF
TGTGCCAGCAGCTCAGACAGGTCCTCCCCCTACGAGCAGTACTTC
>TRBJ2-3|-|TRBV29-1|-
CSVGTILFTDTQYF
TGCAGCGTTGGGACTATCCTTTTCACAGATACGCAGTATTTT
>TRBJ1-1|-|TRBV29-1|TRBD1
CSGTGSRSTEAFF
TGCAGCGGGACAGGGTCGAGGAGCACTGAAGCTTTCTTT
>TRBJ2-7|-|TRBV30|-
CAWSQNYEQYF
TGTGCCTGGAGTCAGAACTACGAGCAGTACTTC
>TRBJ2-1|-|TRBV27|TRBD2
CASSPGTSGPVEQFF
TGTGCCAGCAGTCCGGGGACTAGCGGGCCCGTTGAGCAGTTCTTC
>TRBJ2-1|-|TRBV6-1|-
CASSVSLAENNEQFF
TGTGCCAGCAGTGTTTCTCTTGCCGAGAACAATGAGCAGTTCTTC
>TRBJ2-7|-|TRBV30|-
CAWKVSSYEQYF
TGTGCCTGGAAAGTCTCGAGCTACGAGCAGTACTTC
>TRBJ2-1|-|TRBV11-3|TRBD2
CASSPIGTSGSWVQFF
TGTGCCAGCAGTCCGATCGGGACTAGCGGGAGTTGGGTGCAGTTCTTC
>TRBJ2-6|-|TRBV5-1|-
CASSPTTRSSGANVLTF
TGCGCCAGCAGCCCAACAACCCGGAGCTCTGGGGCCAACGTCCTGACTTTC
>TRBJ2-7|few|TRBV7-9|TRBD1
CASSLGQPPGEQYF
TGTGCCAGCAGCCTGGGACAGCCACCGGGGGAGCAGTACTTC
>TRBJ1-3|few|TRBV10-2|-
CASSVSSGNTIYF
TGCGCCAGCAGTGTCAGCTCTGGAAACACCATATATTTT
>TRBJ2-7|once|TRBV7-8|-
CASSLLASYEQYF
TGTGCCAGCAGCTTACTGGCCTCCTACGAGCAGTACTTC
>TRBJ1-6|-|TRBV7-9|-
CASSAREASYNSPLHF
TGTGCCAGCAGCGCCAGGGAAGCATCCTATAATTCACCCCTCCACTTT
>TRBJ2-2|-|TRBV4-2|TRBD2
CASSQETSATGELFF
TGTGCCAGCAGCCAAGAGACTAGCGCAACCGGGGAGCTGTTTTTT
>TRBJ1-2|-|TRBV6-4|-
CATGHPYNYGYTF
TGTGCCACCGGACACCCCTATAACTATGGCTACACCTTC
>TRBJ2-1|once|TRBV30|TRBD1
CAWSRDRGRHTYNEQFF
TGTGCCTGGAGTCGGGACAGGGGGAGGCACACCTACAATGAGCAGTTCTTC
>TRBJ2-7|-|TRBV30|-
CAWSDGSYEQYF
TGTGCCTGGAGTGACGGCTCCTACGAGCAGTACTTC
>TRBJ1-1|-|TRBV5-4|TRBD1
CASSVPGQGVTEAFF
TGTGCCAGCAGCGTACCGGGACAGGGGGTGACTGAAGCTTTCTTT
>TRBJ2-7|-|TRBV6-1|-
CASSETHRTAYEQYF
TGTGCCAGCAGTGAAACCCACCGGACAGCCTACGAGCAGTACTTC
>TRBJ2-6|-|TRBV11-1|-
CASSLALSSGANVLTF
TGTGCCAGCAGCTTAGCGTTGAGCTCTGGGGCCAACGTCCTGACTTTC
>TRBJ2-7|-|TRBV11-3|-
CASSLRGDGSYEQYF
TGTGCCAGCAGCTTACGGGGAGACGGCTCCTACGAGCAGTACTTC
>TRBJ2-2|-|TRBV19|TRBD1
CASTPQGGTGELFF
TGTGCCAGTACTCCACAGGGGGGCACCGGGGAGCTGTTTTTT
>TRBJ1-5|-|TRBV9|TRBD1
CASSVGTGGQPQHF
TGTGCCAGCAGCGTCGGGACAGGGGGCCAGCCCCAGCATTTT
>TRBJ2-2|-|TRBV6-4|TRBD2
CASGLAGGLNTGELFF
TGTGCCAGCGGACTAGCGGGAGGGCTGAACACCGGGGAGCTGTTTTTT
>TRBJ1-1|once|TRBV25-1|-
CASSPHGNTEAFF
TGTGCCAGCAGTCCCCACGGTAACACTGAAGCTTTCTTT
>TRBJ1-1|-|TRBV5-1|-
CASSLEGLENTEAFF
TGCGCCAGCAGCTTGGAGGGACTGGAGAACACTGAAGCTTTCTTT
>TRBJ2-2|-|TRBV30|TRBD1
CAWQRQGPGELFF
TGTGCCTGGCAGAGACAGGGCCCCGGGGAGCTGTTTTTT
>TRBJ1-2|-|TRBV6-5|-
CASSPGGSGYTF
TGTGCCAGCAGTCCCGGGGGTAGTGGCTACACCTTC
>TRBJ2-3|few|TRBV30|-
CAWSVLGATDTQYF
TGTGCCTGGAGTGTACTAGGCGCAACAGATACGCAGTATTTT